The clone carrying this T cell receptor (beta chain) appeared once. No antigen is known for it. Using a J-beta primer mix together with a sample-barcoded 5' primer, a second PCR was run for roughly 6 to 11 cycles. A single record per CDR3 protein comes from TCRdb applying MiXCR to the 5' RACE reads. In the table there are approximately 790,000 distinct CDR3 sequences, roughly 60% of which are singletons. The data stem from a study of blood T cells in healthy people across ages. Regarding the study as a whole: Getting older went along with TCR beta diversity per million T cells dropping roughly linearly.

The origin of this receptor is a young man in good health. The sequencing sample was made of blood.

The chain's CDR3 is CASSSTGAKETQYF. The CDR3 DNA follows: TGTGCCAGCAGCTCCACAGGGGCCAAAGAGACCCAGTACTTC. The V and J genes are TRBV7-9 and TRBJ2-5; 7 bases agree with TRBD1. The CDR3 contains 14 residues. V shed 4 bases and J 3 bases; nucleotides not matched to a gene: 5. The germline CDR1 and CDR2 sequences are SEHNR and FQNEAQ (reference sequence).